This TCR beta chain was recorded in a study of technical replicates of blood from several donors. Between the trimmed V and J ends, which lost 0 bases and 0 bases, there was a span of 7 bases. This CDR3 contains 14 residues. From germline, CDR1 is SGHRS and CDR2 YFSETQ. Clones were sequenced by immunoSEQ multiplex PCR, and TCRdb holds only the in-frame ones, with some missing. The top ten hold 0.2% to 0.25% of the sample, which has tens of thousands of clones, around 97% seen once. The origin of this receptor is a human donor in good health. This chain joins TRBV5-1 and TRBJ2-7; no clear D. Sequencing was carried out using T cells isolated from PBMCs. The CDR3 DNA reads TGCGCCAGCAGCTTGGCAGGTAACTCCTACGAGCAGTACTTC. It codes for CASSLAGNSYEQYF.